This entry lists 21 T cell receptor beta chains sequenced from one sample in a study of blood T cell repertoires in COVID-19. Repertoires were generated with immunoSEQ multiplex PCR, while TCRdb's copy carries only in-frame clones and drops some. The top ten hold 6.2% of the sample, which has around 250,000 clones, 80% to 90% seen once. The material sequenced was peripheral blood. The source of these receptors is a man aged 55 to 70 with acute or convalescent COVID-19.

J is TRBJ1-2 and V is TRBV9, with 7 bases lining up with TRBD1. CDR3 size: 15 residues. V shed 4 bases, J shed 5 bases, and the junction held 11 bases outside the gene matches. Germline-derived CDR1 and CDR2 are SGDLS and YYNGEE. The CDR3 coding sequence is TGTGCCAGCAGCCCCACAGGGGAAGTAGGGTATGGCTACACCTTC. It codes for CASSPTGEVGYGYTF.

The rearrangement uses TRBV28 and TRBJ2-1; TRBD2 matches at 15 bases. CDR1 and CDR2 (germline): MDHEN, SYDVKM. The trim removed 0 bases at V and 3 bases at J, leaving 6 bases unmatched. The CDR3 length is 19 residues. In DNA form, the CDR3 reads TGTGCCAGCAGTTTATGGGGACTAGCGGGAGGAGGTAACTACAATGAGCAGTTCTTC. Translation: CASSLWGLAGGGNYNEQFF.

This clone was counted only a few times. This chain's CDR3 is CSVEDSGYEQYF. The CDR3 DNA follows: TGCAGCGTTGAAGATTCAGGGTACGAGCAGTACTTC. The J gene is TRBJ2-7, the V gene TRBV29-1, with a possible D match to TRBD1 (5 bases). V was shortened by 0 bases and J by 4 bases, with 7 bases between the two germline ends. Germline V lookup: CDR1 SQVTM, CDR2 ANQGSEA. The CDR3 consists of 12 residues.

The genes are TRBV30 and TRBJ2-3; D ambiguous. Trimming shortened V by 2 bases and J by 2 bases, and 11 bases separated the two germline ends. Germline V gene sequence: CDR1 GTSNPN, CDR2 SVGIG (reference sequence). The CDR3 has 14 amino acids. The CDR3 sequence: CAWSIRGVTDTQYF. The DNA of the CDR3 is TGTGCCTGGAGTATCAGAGGTGTCACAGATACGCAGTATTTT.

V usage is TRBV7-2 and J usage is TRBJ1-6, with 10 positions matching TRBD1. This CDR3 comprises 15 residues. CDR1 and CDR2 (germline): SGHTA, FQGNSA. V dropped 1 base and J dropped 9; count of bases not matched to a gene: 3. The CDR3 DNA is TGTGCCAGCAGCTTAGAGCGACAGGGGGCTTCACCCCTCCACTTT. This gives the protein CASSLERQGASPLHF.

CDR3 coding DNA: TGTGCCAGCAGCCAAGATATAGGGGCTGAAGCTTTCTTT. It specifies CASSQDIGAEAFF. This chain uses TRBV14 with TRBJ1-1, with D perhaps matching TRBD1 (5 bases). Looked up from germline, CDR1 is SGHDN and CDR2 is FVKESK. CDR3 size: 13 residues. Trimming took 0 bases from V and 6 from J, leaving 8 bases between them.

The CDR3 bases are TGTGCCAGCTCATCAACCAAGGGACTACATAGCCGGGAGACCCAGTACTTC. Translated: CASSSTKGLHSRETQYF. The chain links TRBV18 to TRBJ2-5, with 7 bases identical to TRBD2. This CDR3 has 17 residues. Germline V CDR1 and CDR2: KGHSH, LQKENI. V was pared by 5 bases and J by 5 bases, with 17 bases of the junction left unmatched.

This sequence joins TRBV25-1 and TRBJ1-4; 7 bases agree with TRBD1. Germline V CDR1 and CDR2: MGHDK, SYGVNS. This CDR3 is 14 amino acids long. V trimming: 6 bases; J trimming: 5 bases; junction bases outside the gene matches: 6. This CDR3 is CASRNRGGNEKLFF. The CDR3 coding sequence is TGTGCCAGCAGGAACAGGGGTGGGAATGAAAAACTGTTTTTT.

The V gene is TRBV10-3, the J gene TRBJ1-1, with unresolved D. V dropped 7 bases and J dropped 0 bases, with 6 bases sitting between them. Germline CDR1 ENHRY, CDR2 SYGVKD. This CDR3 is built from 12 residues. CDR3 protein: CAINSLNTEAFF. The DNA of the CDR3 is TGTGCCATCAACAGTCTGAACACTGAAGCTTTCTTT.

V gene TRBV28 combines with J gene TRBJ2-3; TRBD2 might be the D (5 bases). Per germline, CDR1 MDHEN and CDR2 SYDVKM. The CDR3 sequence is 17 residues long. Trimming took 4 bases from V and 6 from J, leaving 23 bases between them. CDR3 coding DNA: TGTGCCAGCAGTTCCCCCCGGCGAGCGGACGGTGGGGATACGCAGTATTTT. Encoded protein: CASSSPRRADGGDTQYF.

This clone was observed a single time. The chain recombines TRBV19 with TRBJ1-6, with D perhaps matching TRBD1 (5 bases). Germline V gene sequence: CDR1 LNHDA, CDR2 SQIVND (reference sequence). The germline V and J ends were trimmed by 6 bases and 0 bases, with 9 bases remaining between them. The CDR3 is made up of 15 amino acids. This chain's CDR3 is CASRRDSSYNSPLHF. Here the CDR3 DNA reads TGTGCCAGTAGACGCGACAGCTCCTATAATTCACCCCTCCACTTT.

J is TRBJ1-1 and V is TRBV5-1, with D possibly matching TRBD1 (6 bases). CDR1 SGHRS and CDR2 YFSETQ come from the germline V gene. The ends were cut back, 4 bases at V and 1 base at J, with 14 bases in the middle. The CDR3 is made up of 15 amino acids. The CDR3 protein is CASSPVGAENTEAFF. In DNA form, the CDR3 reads TGCGCCAGCAGCCCGGTGGGGGCCGAGAACACTGAAGCTTTCTTT. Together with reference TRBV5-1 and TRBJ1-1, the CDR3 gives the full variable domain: KAGVTQTPRYLIKTRGQQVTLSCSPISGHRSVSWYQQTPGQGLQFLFEYFSETQRNKGNFPGRFSGRQFSNSRSEMNVSTLELGDSALYLCASSPVGAENTEAFFGQGTRLTVV.

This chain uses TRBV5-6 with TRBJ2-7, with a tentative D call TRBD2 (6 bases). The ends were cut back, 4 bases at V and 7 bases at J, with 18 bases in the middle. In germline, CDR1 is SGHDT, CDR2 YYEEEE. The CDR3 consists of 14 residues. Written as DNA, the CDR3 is TGTGCCAGCAGCGAGGGACTGGGGCTAGATGAGCAGTACTTC. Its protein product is CASSEGLGLDEQYF.

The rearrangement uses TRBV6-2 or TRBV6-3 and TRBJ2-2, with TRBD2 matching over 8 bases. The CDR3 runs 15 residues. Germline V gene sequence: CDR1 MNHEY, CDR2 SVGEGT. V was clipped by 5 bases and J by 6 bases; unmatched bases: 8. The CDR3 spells CASSTPRTSSGELFF. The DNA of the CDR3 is TGTGCCAGCAGTACCCCGCGGACTAGCTCCGGGGAGCTGTTTTTT.

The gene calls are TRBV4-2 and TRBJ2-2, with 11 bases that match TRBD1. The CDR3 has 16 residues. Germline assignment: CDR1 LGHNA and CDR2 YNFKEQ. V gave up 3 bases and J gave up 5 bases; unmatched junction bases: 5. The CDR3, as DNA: TGTGCCAGCAGCCACCTGGACAGGGGGCATACCGGGGAGCTGTTTTTT. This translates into CASSHLDRGHTGELFF.

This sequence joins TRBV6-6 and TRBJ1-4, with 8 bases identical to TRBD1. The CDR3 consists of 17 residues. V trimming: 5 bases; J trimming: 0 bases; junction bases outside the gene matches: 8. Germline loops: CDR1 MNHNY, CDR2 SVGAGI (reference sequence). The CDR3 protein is CASSGSGGRTTNEKLFF. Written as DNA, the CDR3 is TGTGCCAGCAGTGGATCAGGGGGCCGGACAACTAATGAAAAACTGTTTTTT.

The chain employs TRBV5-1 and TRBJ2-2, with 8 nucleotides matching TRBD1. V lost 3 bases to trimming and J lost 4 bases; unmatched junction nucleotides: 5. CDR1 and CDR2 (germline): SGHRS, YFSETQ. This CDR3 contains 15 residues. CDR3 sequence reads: CASSWVGQVTGELFF. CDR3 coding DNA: TGCGCCAGCAGCTGGGTGGGACAGGTCACCGGGGAGCTGTTTTTT.

CDR3 sequence reads: CASSQGAEAFF. As DNA, the CDR3 is TGTGCCAGCTCACAGGGGGCTGAAGCTTTCTTT. The V and J genes are TRBV18 and TRBJ1-1, with a tentative D call TRBD1 (6 bases). Trimming took 4 bases from V and 6 from J, leaving 6 bases between them. The CDR3 is 11 residues long. Germline V CDR1 and CDR2: KGHSH, LQKENI.

CDR3 bases: TGTGCCAGCAGCCCCCCGCGCCTGGGCGCCAACTCCTACAATGAGCAGTTCTTC. It specifies CASSPPRLGANSYNEQFF. The chain employs TRBV21-1 and TRBJ2-1; the D segment call TRBD1 is taken from the table without a DNA check. TRBV21-1 is noted as a pseudogene. This CDR3 has 18 amino acids.

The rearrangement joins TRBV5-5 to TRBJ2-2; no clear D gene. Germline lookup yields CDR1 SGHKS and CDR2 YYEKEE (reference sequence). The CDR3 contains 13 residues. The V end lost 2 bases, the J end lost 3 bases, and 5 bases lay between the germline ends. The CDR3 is CASSLTDTGELFF. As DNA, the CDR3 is TGTGCCAGCAGCTTAACTGACACCGGGGAGCTGTTTTTT.

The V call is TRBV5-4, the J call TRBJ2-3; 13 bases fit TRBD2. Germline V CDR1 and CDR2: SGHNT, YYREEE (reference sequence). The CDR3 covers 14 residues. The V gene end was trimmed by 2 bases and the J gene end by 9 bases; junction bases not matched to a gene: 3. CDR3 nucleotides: TGTGCCAGCAGCTTCGGGACTAGCGGGATGACGCAGTATTTT. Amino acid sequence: CASSFGTSGMTQYF.